These 5 T cell receptor beta chains share one sample of origin, sequenced in a study of T cell responses to AZD1222 COVID-19 vaccine. Sequencing was performed with immunoSEQ multiplex PCR; in TCRdb, only in-frame clones are kept and a portion is missing. The sample yields more than 110,000 clones, of which the top ten take up around 2.2%. Sequencing was carried out using peripheral blood. The receptor set was obtained from an adult in good health.

In DNA form, the CDR3 reads TGCGCCAGCAAGAACAGGGGCACTGAAGCTTTCTTT. Translating gives CASKNRGTEAFF. This chain links TRBV4-1 with TRBJ1-1; 7 bases agree with TRBD1. Per the germline V gene, CDR1 is MGHRA and CDR2 is YSYEKL. Germline trimming cut 7 bases from V and 4 bases from J; bases unmatched to any gene: 3. CDR3 length: 12 residues.

Here the CDR3 reads CASSLLRDRAYEQYF. The DNA of the CDR3 is TGTGCCAGCAGTTTACTTCGGGACAGGGCTTACGAGCAGTACTTC. This chain joins TRBV6-2 or TRBV6-3 and TRBJ2-7; TRBD1 matches 9 bases. Germline CDR1 and CDR2: MNHEY and SVGEGT. The trim removed 4 bases at V and 4 bases at J, leaving 8 bases unmatched. This CDR3 spans 15 amino acids.

This chain joins TRBV4-1 and TRBJ2-7, with D uncertain. The CDR3 runs to 16 residues. The ends were cut back, 4 bases at V and 2 bases at J, with 18 bases in the middle. From germline, CDR1 is MGHRA and CDR2 YSYEKL. In DNA form, the CDR3 reads TGCGCCAGCAGCCCCTCTCAAGTGCGCGTACCCTACGAGCAGTACTTC. This codes for CASSPSQVRVPYEQYF.

The chain couples TRBV3-1 (or the pseudogene TRBV3-2) to TRBJ2-2; 9 bases line up with TRBD2. In germline, CDR1 is LGHDT, CDR2 YNNKEL (reference sequence). The CDR3 is made up of 12 amino acids. V was clipped by 7 bases and J by 8 bases; unmatched bases: 2. Here the CDR3 reads CASTLAGGELFF. CDR3 coding DNA: TGTGCCAGCACCCTAGCGGGGGGGGAGCTGTTTTTT.

This chain joins TRBV28 and TRBJ1-2; D is perhaps TRBD1 (6 bases). Germline V gene lookup returns CDR1 MDHEN and CDR2 SYDVKM. The CDR3 has 14 residues. Trimming shortened V by 5 bases and J by 5 bases, and 15 bases separated the two germline ends. CDR3 nucleotide sequence: TGTGCCAGCAGTAGCCCGGGGGCTTTTTATGGCTACACCTTC. Its protein product is CASSSPGAFYGYTF.